The rows below give T cell receptor beta chains drawn from one sample of a study of shared clonotypes between healthy human individuals. Method: immunoSEQ multiplex PCR; TCRdb's copy keeps in-frame clones and lacks some. The sample includes millions of clones, roughly 93% of them seen just once. Source material: naive CD4+ T cells from PBMCs. These receptors were obtained from a man between 18 and 35 years old in good health. Some clones in this sample may be carry-over from other donors' samples. Each CDR3 is given with its conserved first and last residue. The D gene is left open where the match is weak. Part of the rows lack a size; the others show once, few, many or a class for expanded clones.

D	size	V	J	CDR3	DNA
TRBD1	-	TRBV7-2	TRBJ1-2	CASSPPWDRTYGYTF	TGTGCCAGCAGCCCACCGTGGGACAGGACCTATGGCTACACCTTC
-	-	TRBV7-3	TRBJ2-1	CASSPTRQSSYNEQFF	TGTGCCAGCAGCCCGACCCGACAGTCCTCCTACAATGAGCAGTTCTTC
TRBD1	-	TRBV29-1	TRBJ1-2	CSVAGVGTGDSYTF	TGCAGCGTCGCAGGGGTGGGGACAGGGGATAGCTACACCTTC
TRBD1	-	TRBV6-5	TRBJ2-1	CASSKLGTGIDEQFF	TGTGCCAGCAGTAAGTTAGGGACAGGGATTGATGAGCAGTTCTTC
TRBD2	-	TRBV19	TRBJ2-2	CASNPGLAGALFF	TGTGCCAGTAACCCGGGACTAGCGGGAGCGCTGTTTTTT
TRBD1	-	TRBV7-9	TRBJ1-1	CASSHTGVPGAEAFF	TGTGCCAGCAGCCACACAGGGGTCCCTGGCGCTGAAGCTTTCTTT
TRBD2	-	TRBV18	TRBJ2-1	CASSPTSGSLADEQFF	TGTGCCAGCTCACCGACTAGCGGGAGTTTGGCTGATGAGCAGTTCTTC
TRBD1	-	TRBV4-1	TRBJ2-7	CASSQVGTGKNEQYF	TGCGCCAGCAGCCAAGTGGGGACAGGGAAGAACGAGCAGTACTTC
-	-	TRBV10-1	TRBJ2-4	CASAAGRRGIQYF	TGCGCCAGCGCCGCGGGGAGGAGAGGCATTCAGTACTTC
-	-	TRBV27	TRBJ2-7	CASSLLKTGRRDEQYF	TGTGCCAGCAGTTTACTTAAAACAGGCAGACGAGACGAGCAGTACTTC
TRBD2	-	TRBV2	TRBJ2-3	CATSTSGALGTTDTQYF	TGTGCCACCTCGACTAGCGGGGCCCTAGGTACCACAGATACGCAGTATTTT
TRBD2	-	TRBV5-4	TRBJ2-1	CASRGGLAENNEQFF	TGTGCCAGCAGGGGAGGACTAGCGGAGAACAATGAGCAGTTCTTC
TRBD2	-	TRBV10-3	TRBJ2-3	CAISGAGLAATDTQYF	TGTGCCATCAGTGGCGCGGGACTAGCGGCCACAGATACGCAGTATTTT
TRBD1	-	TRBV27	TRBJ2-3	CASSFRQGIRGDTQYF	TGTGCCAGCAGTTTTCGACAGGGGATAAGAGGAGATACGCAGTATTTT
TRBD2	-	TRBV5-1	TRBJ2-1	CASSSGLAGASEQFF	TGCGCCAGCAGCTCGGGACTAGCGGGAGCCAGTGAGCAGTTCTTC
-	-	TRBV18	TRBJ2-5	CASSVSQETQYF	TGTGCCAGCTCAGTCTCCCAAGAGACCCAGTACTTC
-	-	TRBV19	TRBJ1-5	CASRLDRTDQPQHF	TGTGCCAGTAGGTTGGACAGAACAGATCAGCCCCAGCATTTT
-	-	TRBV19	TRBJ2-7	CASRSGPVYEQYF	TGTGCCAGTAGGTCAGGCCCTGTCTACGAGCAGTACTTC
TRBD1	-	TRBV6-1	TRBJ1-2	CAATQGASNYGYTF	TGTGCCGCTACACAGGGGGCTTCGAACTATGGCTACACCTTC
TRBD1	-	TRBV30	TRBJ1-2	CAWSVPWDGQGHPRNYGYTF	TGTGCCTGGAGTGTACCTTGGGACGGACAGGGCCATCCCCGTAACTATGGCTACACCTTC
TRBD2	few	TRBV7-2	TRBJ2-2	CASSLTSGNTGELFF	TGTGCCAGCAGCTTGACTAGCGGGAACACCGGGGAGCTGTTTTTT
-	-	TRBV7-2	TRBJ2-7	CASSPEGRVYEQYF	TGTGCCAGCAGCCCGGAGGGTAGGGTGTACGAGCAGTACTTC
TRBD1	-	TRBV4-1	TRBJ1-1	CASSQGQGRRMNTEAFF	TGCGCCAGCAGCCAAGGACAGGGAAGGCGGATGAACACTGAAGCTTTCTTT
-	once	TRBV4-2	TRBJ2-2	CASSQDLAGNTGELFF	TGTGCCAGCAGCCAAGATCTGGCGGGGAACACCGGGGAGCTGTTTTTT
-	-	TRBV28	TRBJ2-4	CASSLTGPGIQYF	TGTGCCAGCAGTTTAACAGGGCCGGGCATTCAGTACTTC
-	-	TRBV9	TRBJ1-1	CASSVAYGDTEAFF	TGTGCCAGCAGCGTAGCGTACGGAGACACTGAAGCTTTCTTT
TRBD1	-	TRBV5-1	TRBJ2-7	CASSGQAADEQYF	TGCGCCAGCAGCGGACAGGCCGCCGACGAGCAGTACTTC
-	-	TRBV28	TRBJ2-1	CASSMVNEQFF	TGTGCCAGCAGCATGGTAAATGAGCAGTTCTTC
-	-	TRBV7-3	TRBJ2-2	CASSLTAVTGELFF	TGTGCCAGCAGCTTGACGGCAGTCACCGGGGAGCTGTTTTTT
TRBD2	-	TRBV5-4	TRBJ2-7	CASRLAGGPWEQYF	TGTGCCAGCCGACTAGCGGGAGGGCCATGGGAGCAGTACTTC
TRBD2	-	TRBV5-4	TRBJ2-7	CASSSPQREGGLEQYF	TGTGCCAGCAGCTCCCCCCAGCGGGAGGGCGGTCTCGAGCAGTACTTC
TRBD1	-	TRBV29-1	TRBJ1-3	CSVETGRTGNTIYF	TGCAGCGTTGAGACAGGGCGGACTGGAAACACCATATATTTT
TRBD2	-	TRBV5-6	TRBJ2-7	CASSRPGLADQTYEQYF	TGTGCCAGCAGTCGTCCGGGACTAGCGGACCAGACCTACGAGCAGTACTTC
-	-	TRBV4-3	TRBJ2-2	CASSQDSTPNTGELFF	TGCGCCAGCAGCCAAGATTCGACCCCGAACACCGGGGAGCTGTTTTTT